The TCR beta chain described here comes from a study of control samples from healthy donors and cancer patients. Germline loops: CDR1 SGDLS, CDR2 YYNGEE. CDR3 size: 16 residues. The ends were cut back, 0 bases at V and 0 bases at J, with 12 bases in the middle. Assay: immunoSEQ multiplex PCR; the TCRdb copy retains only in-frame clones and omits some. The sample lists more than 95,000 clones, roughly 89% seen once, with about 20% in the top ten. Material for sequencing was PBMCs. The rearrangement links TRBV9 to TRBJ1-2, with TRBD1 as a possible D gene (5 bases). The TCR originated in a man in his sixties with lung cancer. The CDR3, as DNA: TGTGCCAGCAGCGTAGGAGAGACAGATGCTAACTATGGCTACACCTTC. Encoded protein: CASSVGETDANYGYTF.